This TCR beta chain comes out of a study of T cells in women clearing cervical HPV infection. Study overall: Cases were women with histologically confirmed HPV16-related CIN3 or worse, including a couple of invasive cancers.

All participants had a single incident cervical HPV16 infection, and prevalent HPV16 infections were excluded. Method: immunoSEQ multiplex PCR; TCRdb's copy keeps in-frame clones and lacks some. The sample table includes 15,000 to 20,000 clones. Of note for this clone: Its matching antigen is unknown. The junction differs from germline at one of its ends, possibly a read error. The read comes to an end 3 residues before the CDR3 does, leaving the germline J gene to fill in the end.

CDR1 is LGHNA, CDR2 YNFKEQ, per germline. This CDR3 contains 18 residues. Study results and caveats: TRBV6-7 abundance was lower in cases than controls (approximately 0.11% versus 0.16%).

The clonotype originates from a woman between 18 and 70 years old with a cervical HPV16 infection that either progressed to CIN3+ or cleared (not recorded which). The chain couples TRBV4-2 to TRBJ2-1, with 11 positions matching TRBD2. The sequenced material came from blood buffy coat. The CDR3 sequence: CASSQEGLLAGVHNEQFF. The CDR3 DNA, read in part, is TGCGCCAGCAGCCAAGAAGGCTTACTAGCGGGGGTCCACAATGAG.